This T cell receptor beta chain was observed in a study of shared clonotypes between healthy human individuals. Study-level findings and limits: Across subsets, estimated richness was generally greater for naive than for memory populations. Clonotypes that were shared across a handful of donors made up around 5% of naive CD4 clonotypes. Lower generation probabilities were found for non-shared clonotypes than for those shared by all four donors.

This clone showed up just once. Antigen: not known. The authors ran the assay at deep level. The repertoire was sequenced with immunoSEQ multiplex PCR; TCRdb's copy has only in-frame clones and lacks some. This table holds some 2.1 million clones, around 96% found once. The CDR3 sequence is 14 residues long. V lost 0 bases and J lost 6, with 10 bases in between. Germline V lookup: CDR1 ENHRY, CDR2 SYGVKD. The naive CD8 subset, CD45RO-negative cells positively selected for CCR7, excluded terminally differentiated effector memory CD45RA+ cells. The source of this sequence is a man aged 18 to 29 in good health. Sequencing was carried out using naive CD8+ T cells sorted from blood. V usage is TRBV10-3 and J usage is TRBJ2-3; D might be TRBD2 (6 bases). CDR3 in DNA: TGTGCCATCAGTGAGTCGGACTACTTTGATACGCAGTATTTT. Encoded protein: CAISESDYFDTQYF.